The clone carrying this T cell receptor beta chain was seen many times. The antigen is undetermined. Read data end 3 residues before the CDR3 end; the end is taken from the germline J gene. This sample was taken from a study of T cell clonality in common variable immunodeficiency. Study-wide findings and caveats: Fewer deletions and N-nucleotide insertions were reportedly seen in common variable immunodeficiency TCR beta sequences. Compared with controls, CVID subjects had fewer shared TCRbeta clones. Patient heterogeneity in the CVID cohort limited correlations between repertoire features and clinical complications.

Equal genomic DNA amounts from CVID and control samples were sequenced. The data were produced by immunoSEQ multiplex PCR, yet TCRdb's version contains in-frame clones alone and is incomplete. The data show approximately 58,000 clones, with none appearing a single time. Germline-derived CDR1 and CDR2 are KGHSH and LQKENI. V dropped 1 base and J dropped 4; count of bases not matched to a gene: 7. This CDR3 comprises 17 residues. The specimen sequenced was peripheral blood mononuclear cells. The TCR was taken from a person between 18 and 75 years old in good health. This chain links TRBV18 with TRBJ2-1; 10 bases line up with TRBD2. CDR3 DNA, as far as it was read: TGTGCCAGCTCACCACAGGCTAGCGGGAGTTTATACAATGAG. Its protein is CASSPQASGSLYNE. From start to end, the CDR3 is CASSPQASGSLYNEQFF.